The 14 T cell receptor beta chains below were found in one sample sequenced in a study of T cells in Graves' hyperthyroidism and ophthalmopathy. Amplified TCR beta CDR3 regions derived from RNA transcripts. The HTBI primer set served for first-round RT-PCR of the TCR CDR3. Via MiXCR, TCRdb re-called the multiplex PCR reads, giving one row per CDR3 protein. The sample includes hundreds of thousands of distinct CDR3 sequences, around 13% seen only once; the top ten take roughly 5.7%. The sequenced sample was blood. These receptors all stem from a woman under 40 with Graves' hyperthyroidism that later progressed to Graves' ophthalmopathy.

This clonotype came up many times. V and J are TRBV6-2 or TRBV6-3 and TRBJ2-4, with D maybe TRBD1 (6 bases). CDR1 is MNHEY, CDR2 SVGEGT, per germline. V gave up 4 bases and J gave up 0 bases, with 19 bases separating them. This CDR3 spans 18 amino acids. The CDR3 loop is CASSSDGPRGLAKNIQYF. The CDR3 bases are TGTGCCAGCAGTTCAGACGGCCCCAGGGGCCTAGCCAAAAACATTCAGTACTTC.

In regard to this clonotype: This may be a read error, as it is one base from a much larger clone. The CDR3, as DNA: TGTGCCAGCACCGAAACGCAGAGGGCGGATATTGAGCAGTTCTTC. Translation: CASTETQRADIEQFF. The V gene is TRBV6-1, the J gene TRBJ2-1; possibly TRBD2 for D (5 bases). The V gene's germline CDR1 is MNHNS and CDR2 SASEGT. The CDR3 totals 15 residues. V lost 7 bases, J lost 9 bases, and 22 bases lay in between.

This clonotype came up many times. V gene TRBV20-1 combines with J gene TRBJ1-5; D is ambiguous. Germline CDR1 and CDR2: DFQATT and SNEGSKA (reference sequence). The length of the CDR3 is 17 residues. Trimming left V 3 bases short and J 8 bases short, with 26 bases between. Written as DNA, the CDR3 is TGCAGTGCTAGCCCCCCCGTGGAGGGTGTATTTCAGGAGCCCCAGCATTTT. It encodes CSASPPVEGVFQEPQHF.

The chain links TRBV20-1 to TRBJ2-7, with TRBD2 matching 7 bases. The trim removed 8 bases at V and 6 bases at J, leaving 4 bases unmatched. Germline CDR1 is DFQATT and CDR2 is SNEGSKA (reference sequence). The length of the CDR3 is 10 residues. The CDR3: CSPGGSEQYF. DNA for the CDR3: TGCAGTCCCGGGGGGTCCGAGCAGTACTTC.

Regarding this clonotype: Germline is not matched at one junction end, which may reflect a read error. V and J are TRBV10-3 and TRBJ2-7; 8 positions match TRBD1. Germline CDR1 reads ENHRY; CDR2 reads SYGVKD. The CDR3 consists of 13 residues. Written as DNA, the CDR3 is TGTGCCGTCAGACAGGGGACAAAGGACGAGCAGTACTTC. It specifies CAVRQGTKDEQYF.

The V and J genes are TRBV19 and TRBJ2-7; 9 bases are a match to TRBD2. The CDR3 covers 14 residues. J lost 0 bases, V lost 9 bases, and 6 bases had no gene match. The V gene's germline CDR1 is LNHDA and CDR2 SQIVND (reference sequence). The CDR3 bases are TGTGCCAGGACTAGCGGTGTAAGCTCCTACGAGCAGTACTTC. Translation gives CARTSGVSSYEQYF.

This clonotype has more than one count but fewer than ten. A much larger clonotype is one base distant, so this may be a read error. The genes are TRBV18 and TRBJ2-7, with TRBD1 identical over 10 bases. The ends lost 6 bases at V and 8 bases at J; junction bases unmatched: 13. The CDR3 totals 15 residues. Germline V gene data show CDR1 as KGHSH and CDR2 as LQKENI. CDR3 sequence: CASSGGQGVERQQYF. CDR3 coding DNA: TGTGCCAGCTCGGGCGGACAGGGGGTTGAGCGTCAGCAGTACTTC.

This clonotype was observed many times. The genes are TRBV30 and TRBJ1-2; D ambiguous. V was clipped by 1 base and J by 4 bases, with 13 bases between them. CDR1 is GTSNPN, CDR2 SVGIG, per germline (reference sequence). CDR3 length: 14 residues. The DNA for the CDR3 is TGTGCCTGGAGTGGAAGTGGGAGGACCTATGGCTACACCTTC. This gives the protein CAWSGSGRTYGYTF.

In its sample, this clonotype was seen many times. The rearrangement joins TRBV11-3 to TRBJ1-2, with D perhaps matching TRBD1 (5 bases). The V gene lost 4 bases and the J gene lost 8 bases, with 11 bases spanning the gap. The germline gives CDR1 SGHNT, CDR2 YENEEA. CDR3 size: 12 residues. The chain's CDR3 is CASSSAGAGYTF. CDR3 coding DNA: TGTGCCAGCAGCTCCGCTGGGGCCGGCTACACCTTC.

In its sample, this clonotype was seen many times. The chain employs TRBV24-1 and TRBJ2-3, with TRBD2 as a possible D gene (6 bases). The CDR3 loop spans 15 amino acids. Germline values: CDR1 KGHDR, CDR2 SFDVKD. V was trimmed by 3 bases and J by 1 base, leaving 10 bases between them. The CDR3 loop reads CATSDEASGTDTQYF. The CDR3 DNA reads as TGTGCCACCAGTGATGAGGCTAGCGGCACAGATACGCAGTATTTT.

Only a few counts were recorded for this clonotype. This may be a read error: a much more frequent sequence differs by one nucleotide. CDR3 nucleotides: TGTGCCAGCAGTTTCGCAGGCCTAAATCCCCAAGAGACCCGGTACTTC. Protein product: CASSFAGLNPQETRYF. The chain carries TRBV27 and TRBJ2-5; D unresolved. The CDR3 extends over 16 amino acids. Germline assignment: CDR1 MNHEY and CDR2 SMNVEV (reference sequence).

The chain is built from TRBV6-2 or TRBV6-3 and TRBJ2-7; possible D gene TRBD2, 6 bases. The germline V and J ends were trimmed by 8 bases and 0 bases, with 41 bases remaining between them. Germline values: CDR1 MNHEY, CDR2 SVGEGT. The CDR3 runs 23 residues. The CDR3 sequence is CASRLGGIVRDSHGLLSSYEQYF. The CDR3 nucleotides are TGTGCCAGCCGACTCGGGGGTATCGTCCGGGACTCACACGGCCTACTCTCCTCCTACGAGCAGTACTTC.

This clonotype was counted between two and nine times. This clone may be a read error of a much larger clone one base away. The genes are TRBV7-9 and TRBJ2-1, with D uncertain. This CDR3 has 14 residues. V lost 6 bases to trimming and J lost 2 bases, with 11 bases between them. Germline V gives CDR1 SEHNR, CDR2 FQNEAQ (reference sequence). The CDR3 DNA is TGTGCCAGCAGGGCATGGGTCCCCTACAATGAGCAGTTCTTC. As protein: CASRAWVPYNEQFF.

This clonotype was detected many times. V is TRBV6-1 and J is TRBJ2-1; either TRBD1 or TRBD2 may supply D (5 bases each). V lost 6 bases to trimming and J lost 0 bases, with 9 bases between them. This CDR3 comprises 14 residues. Per the germline V gene, CDR1 is MNHNS and CDR2 is SASEGT. In DNA form, the CDR3 reads TGTGCCAGCAGCTACGGGGCCTCCTACAATGAGCAGTTCTTC. This sequence encodes CASSYGASYNEQFF.